The present entry profiles one T cell receptor beta chain with its context. In its sample, this clonotype was seen a few times. Its binding antigen is unknown. Base qualities were left out, and no much larger clone turns up one base away. The data belong to a study of immune heterogeneity within non-small cell lung tumors (dated by TCRdb to 2017 to 2018). Context from the whole study: By histology, a handful of squamous cell carcinomas, around ten non-squamous carcinomas and 1 tumor not otherwise specified were included. To look at intratumoral immune heterogeneity, the study ran whole-exome sequencing, RNA-seq and TCR beta repertoire sequencing on several spatially distinct regions taken from every NSCLC tumor. Transcriptome data were available for just about 40 loci from 12 patients, whereas TCR repertoire analysis spanned fewer than 60 tumor loci from roughly 14 patients. For mutant peptides 8 to 11 amino acids long, netMHCpan-3.0 predicted neoantigen binding to the HLA alleles of each patient. The research as a whole found: A moderate positive correlation (R 0.3 to 0.35), which was statistically significant, linked local T-cell repertoire clonality to local tumor mutational burden. Within a patient, the same dominant CDR3B clonotypes appeared at multiple loci, but different tumor locations also contained unique high-frequency clones. Individual patients mostly had different high-frequency TCR beta clonotypes.

The TCR beta CDR3 region was amplified with a multiplex PCR system, in which a first round of around 11 cycles was run using 32 V-gene forward and 13 J-gene reverse primers. The first PCR round used a QIAGEN Multiplex PCR Kit, and the primer sequences were filed in Chinese patent CN105087789A. Illumina universal primers were attached in a second round of PCR run with the Phusion High-Fidelity PCR Kit. The TCR libraries underwent paired-end sequencing with a read length of 151 bp on the Illumina HiSeq X Ten platform. The authors' analysis ran thus. Reads lacking multiplex PCR primers were removed with Cutadapt, read pairs were merged with PEAR, and CDR3 regions were called with MiXCR default settings. Repertoire diversity used Shannon entropy, and clonality was computed as one minus Shannon entropy divided by ln of productive unique sequence count. Clonotypes at a frequency of at least 0.5% were defined as dominant or high-frequency T-cell clones. TCRdb reanalyzed the raw reads on its own, using fastp at Q25 for trimming and MiXCR for clone calling, and kept in-frame beta chains. When rows share a CDR3 protein, they turn into one entry using the most common DNA and genes. Clone size and V and J calls follow TCRdb, not the original study. The sample data list over 8,000 distinct CDR3 sequences, and around 17% of these were observed just once. Of the sample, more than 3% falls within the top ten clones.

For the TCR template, genomic DNA was extracted from bulk tumor tissue, and roughly 580 ng of gDNA was amplified for each sample. Multiple biopsies per primary tumor were taken during surgery, spaced as far apart as possible within the tumor mass. The study cohort was described as untreated, and the patients were newly diagnosed NSCLC cases having curative surgery. The donor group was made up of under 16 newly diagnosed non-small cell lung cancer patients undergoing surgery with curative intent. The resected tumor masses were reviewed by two independent pathologists. Only high-quality DNA and RNA samples were carried forward to sequencing. From its cysteine to its phenylalanine, the CDR3 spans 12 amino acids. The retained sequence is limited to the CDR3, 36 bases, with the frame set at the first base. The germline V gene gives CDR1 as SGHDN and CDR2 as FVKESK. The junction carries 7 bases between V and J, which are trimmed by 3 bases and 7 bases respectively.

Material: lung tumor tissue. The sequence joins TRBV14 to TRBJ2-1; TRBD2 is a possible D gene, resting on 6 matching bases. This TCR was sampled from a man aged 35 to 55 with non-small cell lung cancer. The CDR3 has the sequence CASSQTRNEQFF. The bases read TGTGCCAGCAGCCAGACTAGAAATGAGCAGTTCTTC.